This T cell receptor beta chain derives from a study of blood T cell repertoires in COVID-19. Study details: Sources were T cells, B-cell-depleted T cells, or PBMCs; the material itself was cDNA or gDNA.

Profiling relied on immunoSEQ multiplex PCR, and the TCRdb table lists in-frame clones only, not all of them. This sample has some 300,000 clones, with more than 75% found just once. CDR1 is MDHEN and CDR2 is SYDVKM in the germline V gene. The length of the CDR3 is 14 residues. Trimming at V came to 10 bases and at J to 3 bases, leaving 12 bases not matched to a gene. The chain uses TRBV28 and TRBJ2-7, with 7 bases fitting TRBD2. The material sequenced was peripheral blood. The TCR originated in a man aged 70 or older with acute or convalescent COVID-19. Here the CDR3 DNA reads TGTGCCACCACCAGGGCGGGAGCCTACTACGAGCAGTACTTC. Amino acids: CATTRAGAYYEQYF. The full variable domain, in which reference TRBV28 and TRBJ2-7 provide the parts outside the CDR3, is DVKVTQSSRYLVKRTGEKVFLECVQDMDHENMFWYRQDPGLGLRLIYFSYDVKMKEKGDIPEGYSVSREKKERFSLILESASTNQTSMYLCATTRAGAYYEQYFGPGTRLTVT.